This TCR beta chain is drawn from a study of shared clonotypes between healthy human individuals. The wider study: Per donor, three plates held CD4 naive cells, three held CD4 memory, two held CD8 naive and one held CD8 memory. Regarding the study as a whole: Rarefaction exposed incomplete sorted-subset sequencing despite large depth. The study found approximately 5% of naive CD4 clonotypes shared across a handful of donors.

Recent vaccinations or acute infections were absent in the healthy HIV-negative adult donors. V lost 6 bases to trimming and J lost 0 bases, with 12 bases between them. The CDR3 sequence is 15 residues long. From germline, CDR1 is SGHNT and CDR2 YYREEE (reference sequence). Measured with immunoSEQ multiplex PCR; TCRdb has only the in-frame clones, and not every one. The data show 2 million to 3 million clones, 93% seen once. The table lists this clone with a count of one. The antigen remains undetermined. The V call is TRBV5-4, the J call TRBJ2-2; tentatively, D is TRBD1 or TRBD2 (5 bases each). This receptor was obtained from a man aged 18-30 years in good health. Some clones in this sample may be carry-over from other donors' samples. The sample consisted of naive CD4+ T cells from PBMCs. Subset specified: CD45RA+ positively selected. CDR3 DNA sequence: TGTGCCAGCAACCCGGGGACCGCGAACACCGGGGAGCTGTTTTTT. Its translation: CASNPGTANTGELFF.